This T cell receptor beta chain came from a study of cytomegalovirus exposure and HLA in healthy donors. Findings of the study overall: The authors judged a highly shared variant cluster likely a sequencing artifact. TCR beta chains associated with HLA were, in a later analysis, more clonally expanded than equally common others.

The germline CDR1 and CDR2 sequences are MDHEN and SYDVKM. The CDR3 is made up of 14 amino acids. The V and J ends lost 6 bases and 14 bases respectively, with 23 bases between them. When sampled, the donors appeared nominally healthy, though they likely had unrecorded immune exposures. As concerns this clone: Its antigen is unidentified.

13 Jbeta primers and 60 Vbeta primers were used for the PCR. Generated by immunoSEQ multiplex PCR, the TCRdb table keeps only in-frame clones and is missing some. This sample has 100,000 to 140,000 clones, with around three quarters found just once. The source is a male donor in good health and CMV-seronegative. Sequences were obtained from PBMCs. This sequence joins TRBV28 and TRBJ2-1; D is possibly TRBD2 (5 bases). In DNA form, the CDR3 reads TGTGCCAGCAGCGGGATAGCCCCTCTAAGGCGCGAGTTCTTC. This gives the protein CASSGIAPLRREFF.